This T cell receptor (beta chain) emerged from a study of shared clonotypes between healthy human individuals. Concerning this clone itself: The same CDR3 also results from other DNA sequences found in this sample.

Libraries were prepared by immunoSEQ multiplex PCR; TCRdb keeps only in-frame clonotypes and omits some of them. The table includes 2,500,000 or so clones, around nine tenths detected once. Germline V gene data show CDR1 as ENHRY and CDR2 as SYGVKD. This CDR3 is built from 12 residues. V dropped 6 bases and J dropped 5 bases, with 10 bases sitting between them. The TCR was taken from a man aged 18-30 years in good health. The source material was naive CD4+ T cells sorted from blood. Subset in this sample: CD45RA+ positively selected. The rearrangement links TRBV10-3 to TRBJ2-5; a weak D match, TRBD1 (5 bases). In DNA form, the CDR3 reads TGTGCCATCAGCCCTAGGGGCGAGACCCAGTACTTC. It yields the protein CAISPRGETQYF.